Below are 31 T cell receptor beta chains sequenced from a single sample in a study of cytotoxic CD8 clonotypes in ibrutinib-treated CLL. The repertoire was sequenced with immunoSEQ multiplex PCR; TCRdb's copy has only in-frame clones and lacks some. The repertoire holds some 350,000 clones, with roughly 71% as singletons. This specimen consisted of PBMCs, obtained after 36 months of ibrutinib treatment. Receptor source: a human donor with chronic lymphocytic leukemia.

The chain has TRBV25-1 and TRBJ2-2; D is uncertain. This CDR3 region has 14 residues. Trimming removed 2 bases at V and 6 bases at J, with 10 bases between. CDR1 is MGHDK and CDR2 is SYGVNS in the germline V gene. The CDR3 DNA sequence: TGTGCCAGCAGTGAACCCCTCGAATCCGGGGAGCTGTTTTTT. Its translation is CASSEPLESGELFF.

DNA for the CDR3: TGTGCCAGCAGCTTGGGATCCAGCCCTAACTATGGCTACACCTTC. It encodes CASSLGSSPNYGYTF. V is TRBV7-6 and J is TRBJ1-2; no firm D call. V gave up 3 bases and J gave up 0 bases, with 11 bases separating them. CDR1 and CDR2 (germline): SGHVS, FNYEAQ. The CDR3 is made up of 15 amino acids.

This clone was detected a few times. The sample holds other DNA sequences that translate to the same CDR3. The V gene is TRBV10-3, the J gene TRBJ2-3; TRBD2 is a possible D gene (5 bases). The CDR3 runs to 12 residues. Trimming removed 2 bases at V and 5 bases at J, with 5 bases between. Germline loops: CDR1 ENHRY, CDR2 SYGVKD. CDR3 sequence: CAISEGRDTQYF. CDR3 sequence (DNA): TGTGCCATCAGTGAGGGGAGAGATACGCAGTATTTT.

V usage is TRBV5-4 and J usage is TRBJ2-2, with TRBD1 identical over 8 bases. V shed 4 bases and J 1 base; nucleotides not matched to a gene: 3. The CDR3 spans 15 residues. Germline CDR1 and CDR2: SGHNT and YYREEE (reference sequence). In DNA, the CDR3 is TGTGCCAGCAGCCCTGACAGGGGGAACACCGGGGAGCTGTTTTTT. Residues: CASSPDRGNTGELFF.

The rearrangement uses TRBV4-2 and TRBJ2-1, with D possibly matching TRBD1 (7 bases). The germline V and J ends were trimmed by 3 bases and 0 bases, with 12 bases remaining between them. The CDR3 sequence is 16 residues long. The germline V gene has CDR1 LGHNA and CDR2 YNFKEQ. The CDR3 nucleotides are TGTGCCAGCAGCCACGATCAGGGGGGCTCCTACAATGAGCAGTTCTTC. Its translation is CASSHDQGGSYNEQFF.

The chain has TRBV18 and TRBJ2-3; 11 positions agree with TRBD2. With V trimmed by 3 bases and J by 0 bases, 11 bases remained unmatched. The germline V gene encodes CDR1 KGHSH and CDR2 LQKENI. CDR3 length: 19 residues. The DNA of the CDR3 is TGTGCCAGCTCACCCTTCCTGACTAGCGGGGAAACTAGCACAGATACGCAGTATTTT. Protein: CASSPFLTSGETSTDTQYF.

The chain has TRBV11-2 and TRBJ2-7; 10 bases are a match to TRBD1. The ends lost 5 bases at V and 4 bases at J; junction bases unmatched: 11. The germline V gene encodes CDR1 SGHAT and CDR2 FQNNGV. This CDR3 comprises 16 residues. This CDR3 is CASSPIKPGQGYEQYF. CDR3 DNA sequence: TGTGCCAGCAGCCCAATTAAACCGGGACAGGGGTACGAGCAGTACTTC.

The J gene is TRBJ2-7, the V gene TRBV11-2; D is ambiguous. The V and J ends lost 5 bases and 3 bases respectively, with 8 bases between them. This CDR3 spans 12 amino acids. Germline V CDR1 and CDR2: SGHAT, FQNNGV. The CDR3 here is CASSPPGYEQYF. Here the CDR3 DNA reads TGTGCCAGCAGCCCCCCCGGCTACGAGCAGTACTTC.

The V call is TRBV18, the J call TRBJ1-5; the D is unclear. Deletions cut 2 bases from V and 4 bases from J, with 6 bases between. The length of the CDR3 is 13 residues. Looked up from germline, CDR1 is KGHSH and CDR2 is LQKENI. CDR3 sequence reads: CASSPGLNQPQHF. CDR3 nucleotide sequence: TGTGCCAGCTCACCAGGACTGAATCAGCCCCAGCATTTT.

The chain joins TRBV6-1 to TRBJ1-2, with D perhaps TRBD1 (5 bases). Deletions cut 2 bases from V and 8 bases from J, with 21 bases between. CDR3 length: 16 amino acids. CDR1 and CDR2 (germline): MNHNS, SASEGT. CDR3 residues: CASSESIRDRGPGYTF. In nucleotides, the CDR3 is TGTGCCAGCAGTGAATCAATTAGAGACAGAGGCCCGGGCTACACCTTC.

This clone was seen just once. This chain uses TRBV12-5 with TRBJ2-3; TRBD2 is a possible D gene (6 bases). Germline CDR1 LGHNT, CDR2 FRNRAP. Trimming left V 6 bases short and J 8 bases short, with 12 bases between. CDR3 length equals 12 residues. The CDR3 bases are TGTGCTAGTGGCCTCGGGAGCGGTACGCAGTATTTT. It encodes CASGLGSGTQYF. The variable domain in full, completed from reference TRBV12-5 and TRBJ2-3, reads DARVTQTPRHKVTEMGQEVTMRCQPILGHNTVFWYRQTMMQGLELLAYFRNRAPLDDSGMPKDRFSAEMPDATLATLKIQPSEPRDSAVYFCASGLGSGTQYFGPGTRLTVL.

This rearrangement joins TRBV6-1 to TRBJ1-5; D perhaps matches TRBD1 (5 bases). The CDR3 spans 14 residues. V lost 5 bases, J lost 2 bases, and 10 bases lay in between. Germline V gene data show CDR1 as MNHNS and CDR2 as SASEGT. Written as DNA, the CDR3 is TGTGCCAGCAGTTCAGGGATGGGCAATCAGCCCCAGCATTTT. It codes for CASSSGMGNQPQHF.

This rearrangement joins TRBV7-2 to TRBJ1-1; TRBD1 matches 12 bases. Trimming took 2 bases from V and 7 from J; bases not matched to a gene: 5. The CDR3 spans 15 residues. Germline assignment: CDR1 SGHTA and CDR2 FQGNSA. CDR3 sequence: CASSLSGTGGLEAFF. The CDR3 DNA follows: TGTGCCAGCAGCTTATCGGGGACAGGGGGCCTTGAAGCTTTCTTT.

This clone came up once. This chain uses TRBV6-6 with TRBJ2-1; maybe TRBD2 (6 bases). The CDR3 extends over 13 amino acids. V was trimmed by 8 bases and J by 4 bases, leaving 12 bases between them. Germline V gives CDR1 MNHNY, CDR2 SVGAGI (reference sequence). CDR3 in amino acids: CASLRAGYNEQFF. Here the CDR3 DNA reads TGTGCCAGCCTACGAGCGGGTTACAATGAGCAGTTCTTC.

This chain uses TRBV9 with TRBJ2-1; TRBD1 matches at 7 bases. The CDR3 spans 13 residues. After removal of 2 bases from V and 7 bases from J, the junction contained 3 bases not matched to a gene. Germline V gene data show CDR1 as SGDLS and CDR2 as YYNGEE. CDR3 loop: CASSVPRGNEQFF. In nucleotides, the CDR3 is TGTGCCAGCAGCGTGCCCAGGGGGAATGAGCAGTTCTTC.

The chain has TRBV19 and TRBJ2-7; D gene unclear. Trimming took off 5 bases at V and 5 bases at J, with 13 bases between the two ends. The CDR3 consists of 13 residues. Germline CDR1 reads LNHDA; CDR2 reads SQIVND (reference sequence). CDR3 residues: CASSSSGLNEQYF. The CDR3 nucleotides read TGTGCCAGTAGTTCCTCAGGATTAAACGAGCAGTACTTC.

This clone has a handful of counts. J is TRBJ1-2 and V is TRBV27; D perhaps matches TRBD1 (6 bases). This CDR3 has 12 amino acids. The V end lost 6 bases, the J end lost 8 bases, and 13 bases lay between the germline ends. Germline V gene lookup returns CDR1 MNHEY and CDR2 SMNVEV (reference sequence). The CDR3 DNA reads as TGTGCCAGCAGCGAAACAGGGATAGGCTACACCTTC. Encoded protein: CASSETGIGYTF.

The J gene is TRBJ2-3, the V gene TRBV7-3, with 10 nucleotides matching TRBD2. Trimming at V came to 2 bases and at J to 2 bases, leaving 13 bases not matched to a gene. Germline V CDR1 and CDR2: SGHTA, FQGTGA. The CDR3 extends over 19 amino acids. As DNA, the CDR3 is TGTGCCAGCAGCTTAGCCCACCTAACCCTAGCGGGGGACACAGATACGCAGTATTTT. Amino acid sequence: CASSLAHLTLAGDTDTQYF. Full variable domain (remainder filled in from reference TRBV7-3 and TRBJ2-3): GAGVSQTPSNKVTEKGKYVELRCDPISGHTALYWYRQSLGQGPEFLIYFQGTGAADDSGLPNDRFFAVRPEGSVSTLKIQRTERGDSAVYLCASSLAHLTLAGDTDTQYFGPGTRLTVL.

The V and J genes are TRBV7-2 and TRBJ2-7; a possible D gene is TRBD1 (6 bases). Trimming took 4 bases from V and 6 from J, leaving 19 bases between them. The CDR3 contains 15 residues. Per the germline V gene, CDR1 is SGHTA and CDR2 is FQGNSA. The CDR3: CASSYQADVGGEQYF. Here the CDR3 DNA reads TGTGCCAGCAGCTACCAGGCGGACGTAGGGGGCGAGCAGTACTTC.

This chain joins TRBV14 and TRBJ2-6; a possible D gene is TRBD2 (5 bases). Deletions cut 1 base from V and 3 bases from J, with 10 bases between. CDR1 and CDR2 from the germline V gene are SGHDN and FVKESK. The CDR3 is made up of 16 amino acids. The CDR3 DNA sequence: TGTGCCAGCAGCCAAGGACTAAGGGTTGGGGCCAACGTCCTGACTTTC. Translation: CASSQGLRVGANVLTF. Filled out from reference TRBV14 and TRBJ2-6, the complete variable domain reads EAGVTQFPSHSVIEKGQTVTLRCDPISGHDNLYWYRRVMGKEIKFLLHFVKESKQDESGMPNNRFLAERTGGTYSTLKVQPAELEDSGVYFCASSQGLRVGANVLTFGAGSRLTVL.

This chain links TRBV7-7 with TRBJ2-3; TRBD2 matches at 7 bases. Germline V gene lookup returns CDR1 SSHAT and CDR2 FNYEAQ (reference sequence). The CDR3 is 18 amino acids. The V segment lost 1 base and the J segment 1 base; nucleotides outside the gene matches: 11. The CDR3 region is CASSLGLSRAGGTDTQYF. The CDR3 bases are TGTGCCAGCAGCTTAGGTCTTTCGAGGGCGGGGGGCACAGATACGCAGTATTTT.

V gene TRBV19 combines with J gene TRBJ2-6, with 11 bases fitting TRBD2. CDR3 length: 18 residues. Germline assignment: CDR1 LNHDA and CDR2 SQIVND (reference sequence). V shed 5 bases and J 0 bases; nucleotides not matched to a gene: 6. CDR3 nucleotides: TGTGCCAGTAGTGGGGGGACTAGCGGAATCTCTGGGGCCAACGTCCTGACTTTC. Translated: CASSGGTSGISGANVLTF.

V gene TRBV5-1 combines with J gene TRBJ2-1; D ambiguous. This CDR3 contains 16 residues. V dropped 4 bases and J dropped 4 bases, with 18 bases sitting between them. Germline lookup yields CDR1 SGHRS and CDR2 YFSETQ. The CDR3 sequence: CASSPHRFVGYNEQFF. The CDR3 DNA reads TGCGCCAGCAGCCCTCACCGTTTCGTAGGGTACAATGAGCAGTTCTTC.

The rearrangement joins TRBV4-3 to TRBJ2-3; D perhaps matches TRBD2 (5 bases). Trimming stripped 0 bases from V and 0 bases from J, with 13 bases between. CDR3 length: 17 residues. The germline V gene has CDR1 LGHNA and CDR2 YSLEER. CDR3 nucleotide sequence: TGCGCCAGCAGCCAAGATCTGCCGACGGGGAGCACAGATACGCAGTATTTT. This sequence encodes CASSQDLPTGSTDTQYF.

The chain is built from TRBV15 and TRBJ2-5; D ambiguous. Per the germline V gene, CDR1 is LNHNV and CDR2 is YYDKDF (reference sequence). This CDR3 is built from 16 residues. Trimming took 0 bases from V and 1 from J, leaving 12 bases between them. The CDR3 loop reads CATSRDIGAPQETQYF. CDR3 DNA sequence: TGTGCCACCAGCAGAGATATCGGCGCCCCCCAAGAGACCCAGTACTTC.

This chain uses TRBV29-1 with TRBJ2-3; 7 bases agree with TRBD1. There are 12 residues in the CDR3. After removal of 7 bases from V and 8 bases from J, the junction contained 9 bases not matched to a gene. Germline-derived CDR1 and CDR2 are SQVTM and ANQGSEA. The CDR3 DNA sequence: TGCAGCGGATTACAGGGGCTGGCTACGCAGTATTTT. Translating gives CSGLQGLATQYF.

For this clone: A read error may produce the germline difference seen at one junction end. The chain links TRBV15 to TRBJ2-3, with TRBD2 as a possible D gene (7 bases). The CDR3 spans 17 residues. Germline CDR1 reads LNHNV; CDR2 reads YYDKDF (reference sequence). CDR3 DNA sequence: TGTGCCACCAGCAGCCCTATAGGGGGGGCCAGCAGAGATACGCAGTATTTT. Translating gives CATSSPIGGASRDTQYF.

This rearrangement joins TRBV6-5 to TRBJ1-2; the D gene is possibly TRBD1 (5 bases). V gave up 0 bases and J gave up 7 bases, with 18 bases separating them. Germline V gives CDR1 MNHEY, CDR2 SVGAGI. The CDR3 runs 16 residues. CDR3 loop: CASSYSLRRGRGGYTF. For the CDR3, the DNA is TGTGCCAGCAGTTACTCCCTAAGGAGGGGCCGAGGTGGCTACACCTTC.

This chain links TRBV9 with TRBJ1-1; no reliable D call. From germline, CDR1 is SGDLS and CDR2 YYNGEE. V was pared by 0 bases and J by 4 bases, with 7 bases between. This CDR3 comprises 13 residues. For the CDR3, the DNA is TGTGCCAGCAGCGTAGTACTGGGCACTGAAGCTTTCTTT. Translating gives CASSVVLGTEAFF.

This chain connects TRBV28 to TRBJ2-3; the D is unclear. CDR3 length: 15 amino acids. V was clipped by 3 bases and J by 2 bases, with 12 bases between them. CDR1 MDHEN and CDR2 SYDVKM come from the germline V gene. In DNA, the CDR3 is TGTGCCAGCAGTTTTTTCGACGGCCACACAGATACGCAGTATTTT. Protein product: CASSFFDGHTDTQYF.

The chain has TRBV28 and TRBJ2-5, with D uncertain. Germline V gives CDR1 MDHEN, CDR2 SYDVKM. Trimming removed 2 bases at V and 2 bases at J, with 15 bases between. This CDR3 has 16 amino acids. CDR3 loop: CASSLQVVGVQETQYF. The CDR3 coding sequence is TGTGCCAGCAGTTTACAGGTTGTGGGTGTGCAAGAGACCCAGTACTTC. The complete variable domain, with remaining parts taken from reference TRBV28 and TRBJ2-5, reads DVKVTQSSRYLVKRTGEKVFLECVQDMDHENMFWYRQDPGLGLRLIYFSYDVKMKEKGDIPEGYSVSREKKERFSLILESASTNQTSMYLCASSLQVVGVQETQYFGPGTRLLVL.